The 30 T cell receptor beta chains below were found in one sample sequenced in a study of human T cells and chemical hapten exposure. Time point denoted: healthy volunteer bleed at 2 weeks. From whole blood left unfractionated, total RNA was extracted. TCRdb reprocessed the RACE reads with MiXCR, giving one entry per CDR3 protein. Among around 31,000 distinct CDR3 sequences, approximately 7.4% were seen once, and the ten largest hold approximately 9.9%. The sequenced material came from whole blood. These receptors were collected from a human donor in good health. Some clones in this sample may be carry-over from other donors' samples.

This clonotype was recorded at least ten times. V usage is TRBV28 and J usage is TRBJ2-7; no definite D call. This CDR3 has 14 residues. Looked up from germline, CDR1 is MDHEN and CDR2 is SYDVKM. Deletions cut 4 bases from V and 7 bases from J, with 17 bases between. CDR3 coding DNA: TGTGCCAGCAGTTCTTGGAGCGACGCGGAGGAGCAGTACTTC. Residues: CASSSWSDAEEQYF. Drawing the rest from reference TRBV28 and TRBJ2-7, the complete variable domain is DVKVTQSSRYLVKRTGEKVFLECVQDMDHENMFWYRQDPGLGLRLIYFSYDVKMKEKGDIPEGYSVSREKKERFSLILESASTNQTSMYLCASSSWSDAEEQYFGPGTRLTVT.

Only a few counts were recorded for this clonotype. The chain is built from TRBV11-2 and TRBJ2-7, with D tentatively TRBD1 (5 bases). CDR1 is SGHAT and CDR2 is FQNNGV in the germline V gene. The CDR3 extends over 15 amino acids. V was clipped by 5 bases and J by 2 bases, with 16 bases between them. Here the CDR3 DNA reads TGTGCCAGCAGCCTCCGAGGACAACGACCCTACGAGCAGTACTTC. Residues: CASSLRGQRPYEQYF.

The chain links TRBV18 to TRBJ1-4; D gene unclear. Trimming took off 6 bases at V and 4 bases at J, with 9 bases between the two ends. CDR1 and CDR2 (germline): KGHSH, LQKENI. This CDR3 is 13 amino acids long. The CDR3 spells CASSPDVNEKLFF. The CDR3 DNA sequence: TGTGCCAGCTCGCCGGATGTTAATGAAAAACTGTTTTTT.

This clonotype showed up many times. V and J are TRBV20-1 and TRBJ2-5; possibly TRBD1 for D (6 bases). The CDR3 has 19 amino acids. Germline V gene lookup returns CDR1 DFQATT and CDR2 SNEGSKA (reference sequence). V lost 1 base, J lost 1 base, and 25 bases lay in between. DNA for the CDR3: TGCAGTGCTAGAGCAGGCTTCTCGGGTAGAGGGGGACCCCAAGAGACCCAGTACTTC. Amino acids: CSARAGFSGRGGPQETQYF.

J is TRBJ2-7 and V is TRBV28; unclear D gene. The ends were cut back, 7 bases at V and 3 bases at J, with 13 bases in the middle. CDR3 size: 13 residues. Germline V gene data show CDR1 as MDHEN and CDR2 as SYDVKM. For the CDR3, the DNA is TGTGCCAGCACCCCCGTGGGCAACTACGAGCAGTACTTC. Its protein is CASTPVGNYEQYF.

This clonotype has a count of ten or more. The chain uses TRBV29-1 and TRBJ2-3, with D hard to call. CDR1 and CDR2 from the germline V gene are SQVTM and ANQGSEA. The length of the CDR3 is 11 residues. V lost 3 bases and J 4 bases, leaving 5 bases between the germline ends. CDR3 in amino acids: CSVELADTQYF. The CDR3 DNA sequence: TGCAGCGTTGAGTTGGCAGATACGCAGTATTTT.

About this clonotype: This clone may be a read error of a much larger clone one base away. The CDR3 DNA follows: TGTGCCAGCAGTCCCCAGGGGGGGGCCTACGAGCAGTACTTC. It encodes CASSPQGGAYEQYF. V is TRBV28 and J is TRBJ2-7, with D possibly being TRBD1 or TRBD2 (7 bases each). V lost 5 bases to trimming and J lost 2 bases, with 13 bases between them. Per the germline V gene, CDR1 is MDHEN and CDR2 is SYDVKM. This CDR3 spans 14 amino acids.

Details on this clonotype: Mismatch with germline at one junction end may stem from a read error. J is TRBJ1-2 and V is TRBV7-9, with D uncertain. The CDR3 runs 15 residues. The germline V gene has CDR1 SEHNR and CDR2 FQNEAQ (reference sequence). CDR3 in amino acids: CASSLGPQSNYGYNF. Written as DNA, the CDR3 is TGTGCCAGCAGCTTAGGACCCCAGTCTAACTATGGCTACAACTTC. Looking up the rest from reference TRBV7-9 and TRBJ1-2 gives the full variable domain: DTGVSQNPRHKITKRGQNVTFRCDPISEHNRLYWYRQTLGQGPEFLTYFQNEAQLEKSRLLSDRFSAERPKGSFSTLEIQRTEQGDSAMYLCASSLGPQSNYGYNFGSGTRLTVV.

This clonotype was recorded at least ten times. The chain uses TRBV4-3 and TRBJ1-2; perhaps TRBD1 as D (5 bases). V lost 0 bases and J 3 bases, leaving 14 bases between the germline ends. Germline lookup yields CDR1 LGHNA and CDR2 YSLEER. The CDR3 runs to 16 residues. This CDR3 reads CASSQDPGRVHYGYTF. The CDR3 DNA follows: TGCGCCAGCAGCCAAGATCCAGGCAGGGTTCACTATGGCTACACCTTC.

A remark on this clonotype: Germline and junction disagree at one end, which may indicate a read error. This sequence joins TRBV7-2 and TRBJ1-6; D gene uncertain. From germline, CDR1 is SGHTA and CDR2 FQGNSA. The CDR3 consists of 15 residues. The CDR3, as DNA: TGTGCCAGCAACTTAGAGTGGTTCGGGGATTCACCCCTCCACTTT. Translation: CASNLEWFGDSPLHF.

The V call is TRBV7-6, the J call TRBJ1-1; D remains ambiguous. Germline CDR1 and CDR2: SGHVS and FNYEAQ. This CDR3 comprises 13 residues. V dropped 0 bases and J dropped 6 bases, with 8 bases sitting between them. DNA of the CDR3: TGTGCCAGCAGCTTAGCGTTGACATCTGAAGCTTTCTTT. Encoded protein: CASSLALTSEAFF.

This clonotype was counted ten times or more. This rearrangement joins TRBV10-3 to TRBJ2-3; no reliable D call. This CDR3 is built from 12 residues. Germline CDR1 reads ENHRY; CDR2 reads SYGVKD. V was trimmed by 3 bases and J by 5 bases, leaving 6 bases between them. As DNA, the CDR3 is TGTGCCATCAGTGAAGCAGGAGATACGCAGTATTTT. This translates into CAISEAGDTQYF.

This chain connects TRBV11-3 to TRBJ2-3; D unresolved. With 5 bases removed from V and 3 bases from J, the gap between germline ends came to 12 bases. CDR1 is SGHNT and CDR2 is YENEEA in the germline V gene. This CDR3 is built from 14 residues. CDR3 bases: TGTGCCAGCAGCCCCGGGCCACAAACAGATACGCAGTATTTT. Translation gives CASSPGPQTDTQYF.

This clonotype was detected a few times. This chain links TRBV6-4 with TRBJ2-1; TRBD1 is a possible D gene (5 bases). V dropped 2 bases and J dropped 0 bases, with 5 bases sitting between them. Germline CDR1 is MRHNA and CDR2 is SNTAGT. This CDR3 contains 14 residues. The CDR3 loop reads CASSDGASYNEQFF. The CDR3 DNA reads TGTGCCAGCAGTGACGGGGCCTCCTACAATGAGCAGTTCTTC.

The chain recombines TRBV5-1 with TRBJ1-1; the D gene is possibly TRBD1 (6 bases). The CDR3 runs 14 residues. CDR1 is SGHRS and CDR2 is YFSETQ in the germline V gene. V lost 3 bases, J lost 4 bases, and 13 bases lay in between. For the CDR3, the DNA is TGCGCCAGCAGCTCCACAGGGTTGGGCACTGAAGCTTTCTTT. Its protein is CASSSTGLGTEAFF.

This clonotype has only a few counts. The chain links TRBV20-1 to TRBJ1-1; D call uncertain. The V end lost 2 bases, the J end lost 7 bases, and 14 bases lay between the germline ends. This CDR3 spans 13 amino acids. The germline V gene encodes CDR1 DFQATT and CDR2 SNEGSKA (reference sequence). The chain's CDR3 is CSARLPGGYEAFF. In DNA form, the CDR3 reads TGCAGTGCTAGACTGCCAGGCGGTTATGAAGCTTTCTTT.

In DNA, the CDR3 is TGTGCCAGCAGCCAACAGACAGGTTACACTGAAGCTTTCTTT. Translating it yields CASSQQTGYTEAFF. The rearrangement uses TRBV3-1 and TRBJ1-1; D may be TRBD1 (6 bases). Germline V gene lookup returns CDR1 LGHDT and CDR2 YNNKEL (reference sequence). The germline V and J ends were trimmed by 2 bases and 3 bases, with 10 bases remaining between them. This CDR3 spans 14 amino acids. The full variable domain, with the rest looked up from reference TRBV3-1 and TRBJ1-1, is DTAVSQTPKYLVTQMGNDKSIKCEQNLGHDTMYWYKQDSKKFLKIMFSYNNKELIINETVPNRFSPKSPDKAHLNLHINSLELGDSAVYFCASSQQTGYTEAFFGQGTRLTVV.

This clonotype was seen repeatedly, ten times or more. The V and J genes are TRBV4-2 and TRBJ2-3; 7 nucleotides align to TRBD2. The CDR3 covers 18 residues. Germline CDR1 and CDR2: LGHNA and YNFKEQ. V was pared by 0 bases and J by 1 base, with 10 bases of the junction left unmatched. CDR3 region: CASSQETSRGDRTDTQYF. CDR3 coding DNA: TGTGCCAGCAGCCAAGAGACGAGTCGGGGGGATCGCACAGATACGCAGTATTTT.

This clonotype was seen repeatedly, ten times or more. The chain is built from TRBV20-1 and TRBJ1-1, with D unresolved. Trimming shortened V by 1 base and J by 2 bases, and 11 bases separated the two germline ends. This CDR3 has 14 amino acids. Germline-derived CDR1 and CDR2 are DFQATT and SNEGSKA (reference sequence). This CDR3 is CSARGPEHNTEAFF. The CDR3 region has the DNA TGCAGTGCTAGAGGTCCGGAACATAACACTGAAGCTTTCTTT.

The chain is built from TRBV28 and TRBJ1-1, with no clear D. V lost 4 bases and J 11 bases, leaving 17 bases between the germline ends. CDR3 length: 13 residues. Germline-derived CDR1 and CDR2 are MDHEN and SYDVKM. In DNA, the CDR3 is TGTGCCAGCAGTTCCCCCCAAAGTATAGGGGCTTTCTTT. Its protein product is CASSSPQSIGAFF. Drawing the rest from reference TRBV28 and TRBJ1-1, the complete variable domain is DVKVTQSSRYLVKRTGEKVFLECVQDMDHENMFWYRQDPGLGLRLIYFSYDVKMKEKGDIPEGYSVSREKKERFSLILESASTNQTSMYLCASSSPQSIGAFFGQGTRLTVV.

This clonotype has ten or more counts. The chain links TRBV3-1 to TRBJ2-2, with D hard to call. The CDR3 is 12 residues long. The V and J ends lost 0 bases and 6 bases respectively, with 2 bases between them. Per the germline V gene, CDR1 is LGHDT and CDR2 is YNNKEL (reference sequence). CDR3 in DNA: TGTGCCAGCAGCCAAGATTCCGGGGAGCTGTTTTTT. It yields the protein CASSQDSGELFF.

This sequence joins TRBV5-4 and TRBJ2-7; TRBD1 matches 10 bases. Germline V CDR1 and CDR2: SGHNT, YYREEE (reference sequence). The CDR3 is made up of 15 amino acids. With 3 bases clipped from V and 0 bases from J, the junction kept 3 bases outside the gene matches. The CDR3 DNA follows: TGTGCCAGCAGCTCTGGGGACAGGGGCTCCTACGAGCAGTACTTC. This encodes CASSSGDRGSYEQYF.

The chain links TRBV12-3 or TRBV12-4 to TRBJ2-1, with D perhaps TRBD2 (6 bases). The CDR3 covers 13 residues. With 4 bases removed from V and 10 bases from J, the gap between germline ends came to 14 bases. CDR3 amino acids: CASSYSEEGEQFF. CDR3 nucleotides: TGTGCCAGCAGTTATTCCGAGGAGGGGGAGCAGTTCTTC.

This clonotype showed up many times. The chain joins TRBV28 to TRBJ1-4, with 7 positions matching TRBD1. CDR1 is MDHEN and CDR2 is SYDVKM in the germline V gene. Trimming cost V 5 bases and J 5 bases; bases outside gene matches: 8. The CDR3 is made up of 15 amino acids. CDR3 DNA: TGTGCCAGCAGTGAGGCGGGACAGAGGAATGAAAAACTGTTTTTT. Amino acids: CASSEAGQRNEKLFF.

The chain employs TRBV20-1 and TRBJ2-3; the match to TRBD1 covers 10 bases. CDR1 and CDR2 (germline): DFQATT, SNEGSKA (reference sequence). The CDR3 is 13 amino acids. The J segment lost 7 bases and the V segment lost 6 bases, leaving 7 bases of the junction unmatched. The CDR3 DNA is TGCAGTGCCCATGACAGGGGGCCTAATACGCAGTATTTT. Translated, it gives CSAHDRGPNTQYF.

This clonotype was detected ten times or more. The J gene is TRBJ2-3, the V gene TRBV21-1; the D call TRBD1 from the table was never checked on the DNA. TRBV21-1 counts as a pseudogene. The CDR3 contains 16 residues. The CDR3 DNA follows: TGTGCCAGCAGCCTCCGCCGGGACAAAGGTTTAGATACGCAGTATTTT. Translated: CASSLRRDKGLDTQYF.

In its sample, this clonotype was seen a few times. The rearrangement uses TRBV5-4 and TRBJ2-5; 8 bases agree with TRBD1. The CDR3 covers 16 residues. Trimming cost V 4 bases and J 4 bases; bases outside gene matches: 12. Germline assignment: CDR1 SGHNT and CDR2 YYREEE (reference sequence). The CDR3 sequence is CASSQKRQGLGETQYF. The CDR3 bases are TGTGCCAGCAGCCAGAAGCGACAGGGGTTGGGAGAGACCCAGTACTTC.

Ten or more counts support this clonotype. The chain links TRBV20-1 to TRBJ2-3; the match to TRBD2 covers 8 bases. Per germline, CDR1 DFQATT and CDR2 SNEGSKA (reference sequence). Trimming at V came to 2 bases and at J to 15 bases, leaving 10 bases not matched to a gene. The CDR3 covers 12 residues. CDR3 DNA: TGCAGTGCTAGATTCCCGGGAGGGGGTATATATTTT. Residues: CSARFPGGGIYF.

In its sample, this clonotype ranks as medium-sized. This chain uses TRBV6-5 with TRBJ2-1; 7 nucleotides align to TRBD2. The ends lost 7 bases at V and 10 bases at J; junction bases unmatched: 10. Germline CDR1 and CDR2: MNHEY and SVGAGI. CDR3 length: 13 residues. The CDR3, as DNA: TGTGCCAGCAACCGGGGGGAAGTTGGGGAGCAGTTCTTC. Its protein product is CASNRGEVGEQFF.

The J gene is TRBJ2-7, the V gene TRBV10-3, with 7 nucleotides matching TRBD1. Trimming cost V 8 bases and J 2 bases; bases outside gene matches: 9. CDR3 length: 14 amino acids. The germline gives CDR1 ENHRY, CDR2 SYGVKD. CDR3 nucleotides: TGTGCCATCCACCCGGGACAGCGGCCCTACGAGCAGTACTTC. It encodes CAIHPGQRPYEQYF.